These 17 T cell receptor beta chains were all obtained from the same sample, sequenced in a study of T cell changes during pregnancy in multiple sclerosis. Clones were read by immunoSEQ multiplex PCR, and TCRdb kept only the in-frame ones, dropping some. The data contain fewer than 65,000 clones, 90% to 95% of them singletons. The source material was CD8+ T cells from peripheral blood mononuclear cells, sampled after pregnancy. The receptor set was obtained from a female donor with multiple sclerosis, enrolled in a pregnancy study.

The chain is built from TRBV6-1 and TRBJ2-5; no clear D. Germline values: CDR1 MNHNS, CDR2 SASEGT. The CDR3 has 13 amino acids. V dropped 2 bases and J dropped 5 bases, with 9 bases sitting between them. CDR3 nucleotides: TGTGCCAGCAGTGAACCTAGTTGGGAGACCCAGTACTTC. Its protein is CASSEPSWETQYF.

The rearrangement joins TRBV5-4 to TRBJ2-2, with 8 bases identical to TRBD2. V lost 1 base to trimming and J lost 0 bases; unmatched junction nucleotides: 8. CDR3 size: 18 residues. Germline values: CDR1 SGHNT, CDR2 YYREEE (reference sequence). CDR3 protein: CASSLSFSGDPNTGELFF. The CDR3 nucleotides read TGTGCCAGCAGCTTGAGTTTTAGCGGGGACCCGAACACCGGGGAGCTGTTTTTT.

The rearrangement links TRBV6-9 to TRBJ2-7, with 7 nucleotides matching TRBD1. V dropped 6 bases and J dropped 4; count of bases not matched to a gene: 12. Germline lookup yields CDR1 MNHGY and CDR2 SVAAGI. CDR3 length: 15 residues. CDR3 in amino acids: CASSSGQVKGYEQYF. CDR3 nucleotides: TGTGCCAGCAGCTCCGGACAGGTTAAAGGATACGAGCAGTACTTC.

CDR3 residues: CASSLGPQGYEQYF. The DNA of the CDR3 is TGCGCCAGCAGCTTAGGTCCCCAGGGATACGAGCAGTACTTC. The rearrangement links TRBV5-1 to TRBJ2-7; D is possibly TRBD1 (5 bases). CDR1 is SGHRS and CDR2 is YFSETQ in the germline V gene. V lost 2 bases and J 4 bases, leaving 13 bases between the germline ends. The CDR3 covers 14 residues. The entire variable domain, with the rest obtained from reference TRBV5-1 and TRBJ2-7, is as follows: KAGVTQTPRYLIKTRGQQVTLSCSPISGHRSVSWYQQTPGQGLQFLFEYFSETQRNKGNFPGRFSGRQFSNSRSEMNVSTLELGDSALYLCASSLGPQGYEQYFGPGTRLTVT.

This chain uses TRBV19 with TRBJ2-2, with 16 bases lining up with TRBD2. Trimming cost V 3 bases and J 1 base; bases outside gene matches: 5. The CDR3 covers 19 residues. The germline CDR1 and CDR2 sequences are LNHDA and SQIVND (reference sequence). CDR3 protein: CASSIPGLAGGENTGELFF. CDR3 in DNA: TGTGCCAGTAGTATCCCGGGACTAGCGGGGGGGGAGAACACCGGGGAGCTGTTTTTT.

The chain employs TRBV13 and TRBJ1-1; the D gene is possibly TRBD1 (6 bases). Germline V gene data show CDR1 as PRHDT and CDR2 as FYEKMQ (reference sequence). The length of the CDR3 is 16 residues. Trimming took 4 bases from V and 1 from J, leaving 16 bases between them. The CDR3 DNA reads TGTGCCAGCAGCTGGGGGCCTTTAAGGGAGAACACTGAAGCTTTCTTT. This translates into CASSWGPLRENTEAFF.

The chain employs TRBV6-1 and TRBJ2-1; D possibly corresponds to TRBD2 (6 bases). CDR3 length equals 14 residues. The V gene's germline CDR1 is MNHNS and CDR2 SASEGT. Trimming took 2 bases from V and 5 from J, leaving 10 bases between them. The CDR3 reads CASSELGGNNEQFF. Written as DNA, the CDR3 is TGTGCCAGCAGTGAACTGGGGGGTAACAATGAGCAGTTCTTC.

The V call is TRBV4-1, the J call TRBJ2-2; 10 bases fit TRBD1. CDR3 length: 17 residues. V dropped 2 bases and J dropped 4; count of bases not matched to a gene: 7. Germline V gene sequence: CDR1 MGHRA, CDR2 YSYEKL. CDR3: CASSQPEGQGSTGELFF. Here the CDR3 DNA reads TGCGCCAGCAGCCAACCCGAGGGACAGGGGAGCACCGGGGAGCTGTTTTTT.

CDR3 in DNA: TGTGCCAGCAGCCCGCGGGCGAATGAGCAGTTCTTC. It encodes CASSPRANEQFF. The rearrangement joins TRBV5-4 to TRBJ2-1; possibly TRBD2 for D (5 bases). V lost 4 bases, J lost 7 bases, and 9 bases lay in between. The CDR3 length is 12 residues. The germline V gene has CDR1 SGHNT and CDR2 YYREEE (reference sequence).

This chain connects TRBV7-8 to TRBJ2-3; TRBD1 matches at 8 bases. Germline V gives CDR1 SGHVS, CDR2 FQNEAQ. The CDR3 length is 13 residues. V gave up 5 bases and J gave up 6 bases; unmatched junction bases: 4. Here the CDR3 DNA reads TGTGCCAGCAGCAACAGGGGGATGGATACGCAGTATTTT. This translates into CASSNRGMDTQYF. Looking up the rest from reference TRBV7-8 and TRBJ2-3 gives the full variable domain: GAGVSQSPRYKVAKRGQDVALRCDPISGHVSLFWYQQALGQGPEFLTYFQNEAQLDKSGLPSDRFFAERPEGSVSTLKIQRTQQEDSAVYLCASSNRGMDTQYFGPGTRLTVL.

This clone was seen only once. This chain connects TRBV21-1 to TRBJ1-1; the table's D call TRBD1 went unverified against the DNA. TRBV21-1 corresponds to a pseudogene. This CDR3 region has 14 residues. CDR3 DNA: TGTGCCAGCAGCAAGGAGGACAGGGTTACTGAAGCTTTCTTT. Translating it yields CASSKEDRVTEAFF.

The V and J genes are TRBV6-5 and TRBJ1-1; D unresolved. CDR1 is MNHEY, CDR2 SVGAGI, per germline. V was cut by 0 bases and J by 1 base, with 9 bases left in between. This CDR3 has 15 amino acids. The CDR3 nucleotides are TGTGCCAGCAGTTACTCCACAGACCAGAACACTGAAGCTTTCTTT. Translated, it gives CASSYSTDQNTEAFF.

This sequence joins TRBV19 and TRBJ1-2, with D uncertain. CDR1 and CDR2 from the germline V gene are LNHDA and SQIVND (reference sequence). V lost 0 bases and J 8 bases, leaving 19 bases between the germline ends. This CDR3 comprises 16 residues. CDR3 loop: CASSIDLEALREGYTF. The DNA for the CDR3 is TGTGCCAGTAGTATAGATCTCGAGGCCCTGCGGGAAGGCTACACCTTC.

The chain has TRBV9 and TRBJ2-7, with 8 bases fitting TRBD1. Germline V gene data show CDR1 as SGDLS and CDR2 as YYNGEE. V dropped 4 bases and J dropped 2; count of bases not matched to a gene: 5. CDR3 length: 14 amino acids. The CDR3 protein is CASSLGTGTYEQYF. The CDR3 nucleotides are TGTGCCAGCAGCCTTGGGACAGGCACCTACGAGCAGTACTTC.

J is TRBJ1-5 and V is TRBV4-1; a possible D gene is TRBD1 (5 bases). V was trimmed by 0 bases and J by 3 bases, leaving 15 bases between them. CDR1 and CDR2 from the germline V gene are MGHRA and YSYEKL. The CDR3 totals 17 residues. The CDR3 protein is CASSQDGGRGDNQPQHF. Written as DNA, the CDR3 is TGCGCCAGCAGCCAAGATGGAGGGAGGGGCGACAATCAGCCCCAGCATTTT.

The DNA of the CDR3 is TGTGCCAGCAGCTTAGCGGTCAGGGACACCGGGGAGCTGTTTTTT. Encoded protein: CASSLAVRDTGELFF. V and J are TRBV11-2 and TRBJ2-2; tentatively, D is TRBD1 (5 bases). The germline V and J ends were trimmed by 1 base and 3 bases, with 9 bases remaining between them. CDR3 length: 15 amino acids. Germline V gene sequence: CDR1 SGHAT, CDR2 FQNNGV.

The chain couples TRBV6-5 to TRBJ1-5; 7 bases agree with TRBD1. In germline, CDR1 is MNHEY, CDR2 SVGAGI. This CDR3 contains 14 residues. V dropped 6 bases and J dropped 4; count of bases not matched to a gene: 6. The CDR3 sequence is CASSPGTANQPQHF. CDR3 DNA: TGTGCCAGCAGCCCTGGGACAGCTAATCAGCCCCAGCATTTT.